This T cell receptor (beta chain) was retrieved from a study of blood T cell repertoires in COVID-19. As for the study in general: Sources were T cells, B-cell-depleted T cells, or PBMCs; the material itself was cDNA or gDNA.

Measured with immunoSEQ multiplex PCR; TCRdb has only the in-frame clones, and not every one. The sample gives tens of thousands of clones, roughly 89% of which show up once; roughly 5.3% is in the top ten. V lost 1 base to trimming and J lost 5 bases, with 8 bases between them. Germline V gene lookup returns CDR1 SNHLY and CDR2 FYNNEI. The CDR3 length is 13 residues. Sequenced input: peripheral blood. The sequence was collected from a man aged 55-75 years with active COVID-19. The V gene is TRBV2, the J gene TRBJ2-5; D might be TRBD2 (5 bases). This CDR3 is CASSEGGAETQYF. The CDR3 coding sequence is TGTGCCAGCAGTGAAGGGGGAGCCGAGACCCAGTACTTC.